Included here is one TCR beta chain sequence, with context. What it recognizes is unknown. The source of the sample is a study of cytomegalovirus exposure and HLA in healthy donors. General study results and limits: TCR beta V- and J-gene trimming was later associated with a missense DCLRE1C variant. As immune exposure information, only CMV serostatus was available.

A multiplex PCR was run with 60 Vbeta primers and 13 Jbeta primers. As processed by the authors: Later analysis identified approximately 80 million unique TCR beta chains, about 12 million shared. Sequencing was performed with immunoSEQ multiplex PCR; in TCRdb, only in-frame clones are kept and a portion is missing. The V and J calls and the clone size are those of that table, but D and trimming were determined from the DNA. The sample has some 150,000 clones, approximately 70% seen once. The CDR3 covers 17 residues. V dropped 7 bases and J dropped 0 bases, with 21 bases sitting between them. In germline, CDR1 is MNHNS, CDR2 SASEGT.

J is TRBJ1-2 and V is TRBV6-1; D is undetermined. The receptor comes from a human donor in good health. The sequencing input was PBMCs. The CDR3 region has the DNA TGTGCCAGCATTGAGGCCCGTCCTGCCTCCTCTAACTATGGCTACACCTTC. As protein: CASIEARPASSNYGYTF.